This T cell receptor beta chain was captured in a study of cytomegalovirus exposure and HLA in healthy donors. Study-level information: There were 85 million or so unique TCRs (from HLA-typed donors) in an early data release.

With 60 Vbeta and 13 Jbeta primers, the PCR was carried out. Sequenced by immunoSEQ multiplex PCR; TCRdb stores in-frame clones only, minus some. The sample lists 130,000 or so clones, around 84% occurring once. General study results and limits: Generally TCR sequences proved uncommon, though certain public TCRs appeared in numerous donors. When the data were analyzed later, several of the most significant clusters appeared to be linked to common viral pathogens.

With respect to this clone: What it binds is not known.

V lost 2 bases, J lost 1 base, and 12 bases lay in between. The CDR3 is made up of 15 amino acids. In germline, CDR1 is SGHVS, CDR2 FQNEAQ. The sample was PBMCs. V and J are TRBV7-8 and TRBJ2-7; tentative D call: TRBD2 (7 bases). The TCR was taken from a woman aged 18-29 years in good health and CMV-seropositive. CDR3 in amino acids: CASSLSRGASYEQYF. The DNA of the CDR3 is TGTGCCAGCAGCTTATCACGGGGGGCGTCCTACGAGCAGTACTTC.